The rows below give T cell receptor beta chains drawn from one sample of a study of identical twins. TCRdb reanalysed the 5' RACE reads using MiXCR and keeps one entry per CDR3 protein. The sample has roughly 480,000 distinct CDR3 sequences, 24% seen once. These data also formed part of another study, on T cells expressing NK-cell markers.

Sequencing was performed on CD4+ T cells sorted from blood. Receptors were obtained from a woman aged 18-29 years in good health. Both conserved end residues are part of each CDR3. D genes are given only for firm matches. Clone size is not always given. Where it is, it says once, few, many or a class for expanded clones.

CDR3 length	D gene	V gene	J gene	clone size	CDR3 DNA	CDR3 protein
14	TRBD2	TRBV29-1	TRBJ2-7	NA	TGCAGCGTTTATCCCCTAGCGGGGAGCACCGAGCAGTACTTC	CSVYPLAGSTEQYF
16	TRBD2	TRBV20-1	TRBJ2-1	few	TGCAGTGCTAGAGGTACTAGCGCGCTCTCCTACAATGAGCAGTTCTTC	CSARGTSALSYNEQFF
12	NA	TRBV7-9	TRBJ2-3	NA	TGTGCTGGCCTCGGCGGCACAGATACGCAGTATTTT	CAGLGGTDTQYF
18	NA	TRBV10-1	TRBJ2-2	few	TGCGCCAGCAGTGGTGCTGAAGGGAGCCTAGGGCCGACCGGGGAGCTGTTTTTT	CASSGAEGSLGPTGELFF
16	TRBD2	TRBV20-1	TRBJ2-1	few	TGCAGTGCTAGAGTGTCCGGGACTAGCGGACACAATGAGCAGTTCTTC	CSARVSGTSGHNEQFF
15	TRBD2	TRBV9	TRBJ2-3	NA	TGTGCCAGCAGCGTAACTAGCGCTCGCACAGATACGCAGTATTTT	CASSVTSARTDTQYF
13	TRBD1	TRBV5-1	TRBJ2-3	NA	TGCGCCAGCAGCCGGCAGGGGGAGGATACGCAGTATTTT	CASSRQGEDTQYF
14	NA	TRBV6-1	TRBJ2-7	NA	TGTGCCAGCAGTGCCCAACGGTGGGGGAACGAGCAGTACTTC	CASSAQRWGNEQYF
13	TRBD1	TRBV30	TRBJ2-7	NA	TGTGCCTACTCCGGGACAGCAAGATACGAGCAGTACTTC	CAYSGTARYEQYF
16	NA	TRBV20-1	TRBJ1-6	few	TGCAGTGCCCCCCTGACAGGCCGGGGACCTAATTCACCCCTCCACTTT	CSAPLTGRGPNSPLHF
14	NA	TRBV20-1	TRBJ1-1	few	TGCAGTGCTAGAGATGCGAGGTTATTCACTGAAGCTTTCTTT	CSARDARLFTEAFF